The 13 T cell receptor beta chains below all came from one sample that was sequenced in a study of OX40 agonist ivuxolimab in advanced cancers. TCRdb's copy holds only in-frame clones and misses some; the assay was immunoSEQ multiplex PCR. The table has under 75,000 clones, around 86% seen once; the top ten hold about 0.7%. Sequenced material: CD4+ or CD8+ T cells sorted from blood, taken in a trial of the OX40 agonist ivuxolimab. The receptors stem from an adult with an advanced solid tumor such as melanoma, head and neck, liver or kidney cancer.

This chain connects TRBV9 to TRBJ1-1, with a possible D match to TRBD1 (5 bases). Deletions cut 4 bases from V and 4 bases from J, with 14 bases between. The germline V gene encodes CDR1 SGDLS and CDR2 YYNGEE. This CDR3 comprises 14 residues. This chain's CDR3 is CASSNFGGVTEAFF. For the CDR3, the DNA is TGTGCCAGCAGCAATTTTGGAGGGGTCACTGAAGCTTTCTTT.

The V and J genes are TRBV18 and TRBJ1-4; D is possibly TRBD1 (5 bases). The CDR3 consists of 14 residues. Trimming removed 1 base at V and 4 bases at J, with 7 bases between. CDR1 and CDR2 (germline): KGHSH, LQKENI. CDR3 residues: CASSPQGINEKLFF. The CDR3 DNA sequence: TGTGCCAGCTCACCACAGGGGATTAATGAAAAACTGTTTTTT.

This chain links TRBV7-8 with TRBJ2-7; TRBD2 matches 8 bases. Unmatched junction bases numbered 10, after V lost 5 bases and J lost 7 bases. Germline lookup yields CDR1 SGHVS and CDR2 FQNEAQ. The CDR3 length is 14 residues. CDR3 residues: CASSLTRTSNEQYF. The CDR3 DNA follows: TGTGCCAGCAGCCTTACCCGGACTAGCAATGAGCAGTACTTC.

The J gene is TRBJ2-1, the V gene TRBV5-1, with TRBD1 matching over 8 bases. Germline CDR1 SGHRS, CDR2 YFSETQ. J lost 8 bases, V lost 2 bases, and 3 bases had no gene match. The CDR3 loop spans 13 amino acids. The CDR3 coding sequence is TGCGCCAGCAGCTTTGACAGGGGCGATGAGCAGTTCTTC. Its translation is CASSFDRGDEQFF.

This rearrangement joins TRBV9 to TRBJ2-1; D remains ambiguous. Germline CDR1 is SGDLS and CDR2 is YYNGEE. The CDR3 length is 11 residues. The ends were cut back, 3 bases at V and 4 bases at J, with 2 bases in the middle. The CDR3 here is CASSGYNEQFF. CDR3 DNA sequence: TGTGCCAGCAGCGGGTACAATGAGCAGTTCTTC.

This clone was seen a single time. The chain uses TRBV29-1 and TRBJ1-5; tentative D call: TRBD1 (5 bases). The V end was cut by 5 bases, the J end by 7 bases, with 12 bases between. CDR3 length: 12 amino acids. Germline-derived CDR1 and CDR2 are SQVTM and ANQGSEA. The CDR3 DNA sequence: TGCAGCGTTTCATGGGGGGAACAGCCCCAGCATTTT. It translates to CSVSWGEQPQHF. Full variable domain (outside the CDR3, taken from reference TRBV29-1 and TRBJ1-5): SAVISQKPSRDICQRGTSLTIQCQVDSQVTMMFWYRQQPGQSLTLIATANQGSEATYESGFVIDKFPISRPNLTFSTLTVSNMSPEDSSIYLCSVSWGEQPQHFGDGTRLSIL.

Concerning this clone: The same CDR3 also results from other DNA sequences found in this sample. The CDR3 loop is CASSYSGGADYEQYF. CDR3 bases: TGTGCCAGCAGTTACTCAGGCGGGGCCGACTACGAGCAGTACTTC. The chain combines TRBV6-6 with TRBJ2-7, with D tentatively TRBD2 (6 bases). This CDR3 is 15 amino acids long. In germline, CDR1 is MNHNY, CDR2 SVGAGI (reference sequence). V lost 0 bases and J 3 bases, leaving 12 bases between the germline ends.

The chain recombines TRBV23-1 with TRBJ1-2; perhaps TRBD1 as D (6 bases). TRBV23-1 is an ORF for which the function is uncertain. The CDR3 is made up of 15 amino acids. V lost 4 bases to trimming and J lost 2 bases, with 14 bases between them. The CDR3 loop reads CASSLGGGPNYGYTF. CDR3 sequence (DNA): TGCGCCAGCAGTCTAGGTGGGGGGCCCAACTATGGCTACACCTTC.

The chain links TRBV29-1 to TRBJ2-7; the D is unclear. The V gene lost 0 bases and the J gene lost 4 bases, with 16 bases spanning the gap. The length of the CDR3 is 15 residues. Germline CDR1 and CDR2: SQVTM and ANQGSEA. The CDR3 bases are TGCAGCGTTGAAGAGGAAGGATTTGGACCTTACGAGCAGTACTTC. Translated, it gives CSVEEEGFGPYEQYF.

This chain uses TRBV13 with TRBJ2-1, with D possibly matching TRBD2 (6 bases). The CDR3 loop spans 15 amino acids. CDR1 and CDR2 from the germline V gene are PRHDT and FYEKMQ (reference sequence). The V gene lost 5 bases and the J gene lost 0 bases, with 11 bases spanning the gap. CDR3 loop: CASSTYGSSYNEQFF. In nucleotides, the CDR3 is TGTGCCAGCAGCACTTACGGGAGCTCCTACAATGAGCAGTTCTTC.

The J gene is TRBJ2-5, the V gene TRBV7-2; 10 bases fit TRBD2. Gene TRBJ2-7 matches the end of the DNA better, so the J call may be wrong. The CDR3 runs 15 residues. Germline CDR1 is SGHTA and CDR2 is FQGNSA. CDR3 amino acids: CASSLHLAGVNEQYF. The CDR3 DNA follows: TGTGCCAGCAGCCTCCATCTAGCGGGAGTAAACGAGCAGTACTTC.

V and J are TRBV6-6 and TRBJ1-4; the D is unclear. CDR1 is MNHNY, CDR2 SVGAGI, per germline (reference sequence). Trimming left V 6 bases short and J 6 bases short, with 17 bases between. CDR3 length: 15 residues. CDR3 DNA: TGTGCCAGCAGACATCGGCGGACCTATGATGAAAAACTGTTTTTT. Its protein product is CASRHRRTYDEKLFF.

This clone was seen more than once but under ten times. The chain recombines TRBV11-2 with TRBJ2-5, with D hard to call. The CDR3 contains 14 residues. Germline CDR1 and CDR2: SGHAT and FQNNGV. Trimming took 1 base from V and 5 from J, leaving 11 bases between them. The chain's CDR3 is CASSLGQPAETQYF. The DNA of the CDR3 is TGTGCCAGCAGCTTAGGGCAGCCGGCGGAGACCCAGTACTTC.